Below, 25 T cell receptor beta chains from the same sample are listed, as sequenced in a study of shared clonotypes between healthy human individuals. Here immunoSEQ multiplex PCR was the method, and the copy in TCRdb shows in-frame clones only, minus some. This sample carries some 2 million clones, over 85% of them seen once, and the ten largest clones take roughly 0.13%. Sequencing used naive CD4+ T cells sorted from blood. Sample subset: CD45RA+ positively selected. These receptors all stem from a young man in good health.

The rearrangement uses TRBV7-3 and TRBJ2-3; 8 bases are a match to TRBD2. This CDR3 is built from 15 residues. Losses at the gene ends were 2 bases for V and 2 bases for J; bases not matched to a gene: 3. Per germline, CDR1 SGHTA and CDR2 FQGTGA. The CDR3 DNA sequence: TGTGCCAGCAGCTTAGGCGGGGGGCCCACAGATACGCAGTATTTT. Its translation: CASSLGGGPTDTQYF.

The rearrangement uses TRBV27 and TRBJ1-5, with D uncertain. Trimming shortened V by 8 bases and J by 4 bases, and 18 bases separated the two germline ends. The CDR3 runs to 15 residues. CDR1 is MNHEY and CDR2 is SMNVEV in the germline V gene (reference sequence). The DNA for the CDR3 is TGTGCCAGCCGGATGGATGGCACTGGGAATCAGCCCCAGCATTTT. This translates into CASRMDGTGNQPQHF.

J is TRBJ2-3 and V is TRBV2; 7 bases agree with TRBD1. Per the germline V gene, CDR1 is SNHLY and CDR2 is FYNNEI. The CDR3 totals 14 residues. V lost 2 bases, J lost 3 bases, and 2 bases stayed unmatched. The CDR3 here is CASSERTGTDTQYF. The CDR3 coding sequence is TGTGCCAGCAGTGAACGGACAGGAACAGATACGCAGTATTTT.

The CDR3 region has the DNA TGTGCCAGCTCACCGGCAGCGGAGAGCTATGGCTACACCTTC. Its translation is CASSPAAESYGYTF. This rearrangement joins TRBV18 to TRBJ1-2, with D unclear. Germline V gene lookup returns CDR1 KGHSH and CDR2 LQKENI. Deletions cut 3 bases from V and 4 bases from J, with 12 bases between. The CDR3 length is 14 residues.

This sequence joins TRBV11-2 and TRBJ1-1; D might be TRBD1 (6 bases). The ends were cut back, 5 bases at V and 0 bases at J, with 13 bases in the middle. CDR1 is SGHAT, CDR2 FQNNGV, per germline. CDR3 length: 15 residues. The CDR3 sequence: CASSPRGDLNTEAFF. The DNA of the CDR3 is TGTGCCAGCAGCCCGAGGGGGGATTTGAACACTGAAGCTTTCTTT.

The chain employs TRBV19 and TRBJ1-5; possibly TRBD1 for D (6 bases). The CDR3 is 13 amino acids. The V gene's germline CDR1 is LNHDA and CDR2 SQIVND (reference sequence). Trimming left V 3 bases short and J 9 bases short, with 12 bases between. This CDR3 is CASSITGSPPQHF. For the CDR3, the DNA is TGTGCCAGTAGTATTACAGGGAGTCCGCCCCAGCATTTT.

Points on this clone: Different DNA sequences within this sample yield the same CDR3. This sequence joins TRBV2 and TRBJ1-4; 10 nucleotides align to TRBD1. CDR3 length: 15 amino acids. Per germline, CDR1 SNHLY and CDR2 FYNNEI. Trimming took 4 bases from V and 3 from J; bases not matched to a gene: 2. The CDR3 loop reads CASSGQGAPNEKLFF. DNA of the CDR3: TGTGCCAGCAGTGGACAGGGGGCCCCTAATGAAAAACTGTTTTTT.

The chain carries TRBV9 and TRBJ1-2; D is ambiguous. Trimming cost V 4 bases and J 4 bases, with 14 bases left between them. Germline CDR1 is SGDLS and CDR2 is YYNGEE. There are 14 residues in the CDR3. CDR3 region: CASSSTEGSYGYTF. CDR3 DNA sequence: TGTGCCAGCAGCTCGACCGAGGGATCCTATGGCTACACCTTC.

About this clone: The same CDR3 also results from other DNA sequences found in this sample. V usage is TRBV9 and J usage is TRBJ1-3; D call uncertain. This CDR3 spans 15 amino acids. V shed 0 bases and J shed 0 bases, with 7 bases lying between them. The germline V gene has CDR1 SGDLS and CDR2 YYNGEE. CDR3 sequence: CASSVDSGSGNTIYF. The CDR3 DNA is TGTGCCAGCAGCGTAGATTCCGGCTCTGGAAACACCATATATTTT.

The gene calls are TRBV5-1 and TRBJ1-6; 7 positions match TRBD1. This CDR3 comprises 18 residues. Per the germline V gene, CDR1 is SGHRS and CDR2 is YFSETQ. With 0 bases clipped from V and 0 bases from J, the junction kept 6 bases outside the gene matches. The CDR3 loop reads CASSLVEGAGSYNSPLHF. Here the CDR3 DNA reads TGCGCCAGCAGCTTGGTGGAGGGGGCAGGCTCCTATAATTCACCCCTCCACTTT.

The V and J genes are TRBV28 and TRBJ2-7; weak D call: TRBD2 (6 bases). The CDR3 consists of 12 residues. V shed 8 bases and J shed 2 bases, with 10 bases lying between them. CDR1 and CDR2 from the germline V gene are MDHEN and SYDVKM. The CDR3 loop reads CASGGNPYEQYF. CDR3 coding DNA: TGTGCCAGCGGCGGGAATCCCTACGAGCAGTACTTC.

In regard to this clone: The same CDR3 can be traced to other DNA sequences in this sample. The V and J genes are TRBV5-1 and TRBJ1-6, with a tentative D call TRBD1 (5 bases). Between the trimmed V and J ends, which lost 0 bases and 5 bases, there was a span of 6 bases. CDR1 SGHRS and CDR2 YFSETQ come from the germline V gene. The CDR3 is 14 amino acids. As DNA, the CDR3 is TGCGCCAGCAGCTTGGGACAGAATAATTCACCCCTCCACTTT. It is translated as CASSLGQNNSPLHF.

V usage is TRBV5-1 and J usage is TRBJ1-2; D remains ambiguous. The CDR3 totals 13 residues. Germline V gene sequence: CDR1 SGHRS, CDR2 YFSETQ. V lost 2 bases and J 10 bases, leaving 15 bases between the germline ends. The CDR3 reads CASSLSTGPPYTF. CDR3 DNA sequence: TGCGCCAGCAGCTTATCAACTGGGCCTCCCTACACCTTC.

V and J are TRBV11-2 and TRBJ2-5; 10 bases are a match to TRBD2. Germline V gives CDR1 SGHAT, CDR2 FQNNGV. Trimming at V came to 3 bases and at J to 5 bases, leaving 9 bases not matched to a gene. CDR3 size: 16 residues. Here the CDR3 DNA reads TGTGCCAGCAGCTTGGTTCTAGCGGGAGCAGGCGAGACCCAGTACTTC. It is translated as CASSLVLAGAGETQYF.

The chain has TRBV30 and TRBJ2-2; possibly TRBD2 for D (5 bases). The V end lost 3 bases, the J end lost 3 bases, and 11 bases lay between the germline ends. The CDR3 spans 14 residues. In germline, CDR1 is GTSNPN, CDR2 SVGIG (reference sequence). For the CDR3, the DNA is TGTGCCTGGAGAGAGCGGAGAGACACCGGGGAGCTGTTTTTT. It is translated as CAWRERRDTGELFF.

This clone was picked up one time. DNA of the CDR3: TGTGCCAGCAGTCAACTAGCGGGAGAACACGAGCAGTACTTC. This sequence encodes CASSQLAGEHEQYF. J is TRBJ2-7 and V is TRBV6-5, with 11 bases fitting TRBD2. The J segment lost 5 bases and the V segment lost 5 bases, leaving 5 bases of the junction unmatched. CDR1 is MNHEY and CDR2 is SVGAGI in the germline V gene. This CDR3 contains 14 residues.

With regard to this clone: Other DNA sequences in the sample encode the same CDR3. The chain combines TRBV5-1 with TRBJ2-2; D is unclear. Per germline, CDR1 SGHRS and CDR2 YFSETQ. Trimming removed 2 bases from V and 0 bases from J, with 8 bases in between. The CDR3 consists of 15 residues. This CDR3 is CASSFSGANTGELFF. The DNA for the CDR3 is TGCGCCAGCAGCTTTAGTGGAGCGAACACCGGGGAGCTGTTTTTT.

The J gene is TRBJ2-1, the V gene TRBV18; weak D call: TRBD2 (6 bases). The CDR3 length is 15 residues. The germline V gene encodes CDR1 KGHSH and CDR2 LQKENI. Trimming shortened V by 5 bases and J by 5 bases, and 16 bases separated the two germline ends. CDR3 nucleotide sequence: TGTGCCAGCTCAGCTAGGACTGGAGGGGACAATGAGCAGTTCTTC. The encoded protein is CASSARTGGDNEQFF.

This chain links TRBV5-8 with TRBJ2-1; TRBD2 agrees at 14 bases. J was trimmed by 4 bases and V by 4 bases; bases with no gene match: 4. Looked up from germline, CDR1 is SGHTS and CDR2 is YDEGEE. The CDR3 sequence is 16 residues long. The CDR3 DNA reads as TGTGCCAGCAGCGTGGGGACTAGCGGGAGTTACAATGAGCAGTTCTTC. Its protein product is CASSVGTSGSYNEQFF.

The chain employs TRBV7-8 and TRBJ1-2, with 10 bases that match TRBD1. V was clipped by 5 bases and J by 7 bases; unmatched bases: 7. CDR1 and CDR2 from the germline V gene are SGHVS and FQNEAQ. The CDR3 contains 14 residues. CDR3: CASSALRTGGGYTF. CDR3 sequence (DNA): TGTGCCAGCAGCGCTTTAAGGACAGGGGGTGGCTACACCTTC.

The chain has TRBV5-4 and TRBJ1-3, with 8 bases matching TRBD1. The CDR3 sequence is 14 residues long. Germline values: CDR1 SGHNT, CDR2 YYREEE (reference sequence). Trimming at V came to 4 bases and at J to 3 bases, leaving 3 bases not matched to a gene. The CDR3 loop is CASSGDRSGNTIYF. CDR3 sequence (DNA): TGTGCCAGCAGCGGGGACAGGAGTGGAAACACCATATATTTT.

The count of this clone is one. The chain recombines TRBV7-9 with TRBJ1-1; 9 bases match TRBD1. Trimming at V came to 5 bases and at J to 0 bases, leaving 10 bases not matched to a gene. The CDR3 has 17 amino acids. Per germline, CDR1 SEHNR and CDR2 FQNEAQ (reference sequence). The CDR3 DNA reads as TGTGCCAGCAGCATCGGACAGGGGCCCTCTATGAACACTGAAGCTTTCTTT. This encodes CASSIGQGPSMNTEAFF.

V gene TRBV6-1 combines with J gene TRBJ1-4; D uncertain. Trimming stripped 6 bases from V and 3 bases from J, with 11 bases between. CDR1 is MNHNS and CDR2 is SASEGT in the germline V gene. The CDR3 is made up of 14 amino acids. The CDR3 nucleotides are TGTGCCAGCAGGTCAGGAATGGCTAATGAAAAACTGTTTTTT. It codes for CASRSGMANEKLFF.

The chain uses TRBV6-1 and TRBJ2-1; D perhaps matches TRBD2 (6 bases). Germline CDR1 is MNHNS and CDR2 is SASEGT. The CDR3 sequence is 12 residues long. Trimming left V 6 bases short and J 4 bases short, with 7 bases between. CDR3 nucleotides: TGTGCCAGCAGGGGGGGATACAATGAGCAGTTCTTC. Its translation is CASRGGYNEQFF.

The rearrangement uses TRBV6-5 and TRBJ1-2; 11 positions agree with TRBD1. This CDR3 region has 16 residues. V shed 2 bases, J shed 8 bases, and the junction held 10 bases outside the gene matches. Germline CDR1 MNHEY, CDR2 SVGAGI. CDR3 loop: CASSYPPGQGAHGYTF. The CDR3, as DNA: TGTGCCAGCAGTTACCCGCCAGGACAGGGGGCGCACGGCTACACCTTC.